What follows is one T cell receptor (beta chain) and its context. The data originate from a study of blood T cell repertoires in COVID-19. Study as a whole: The cDNA or gDNA used as material had been derived from T cells, B-cell-depleted T cells, or PBMCs.

Clones were sequenced by immunoSEQ multiplex PCR, and TCRdb holds only the in-frame ones, with some missing. The table includes around 700,000 clones, 85% to 90% detected once. CDR3 length: 17 residues. The V gene end was trimmed by 3 bases and the J gene end by 1 base; junction bases not matched to a gene: 9. From germline, CDR1 is SGHTA and CDR2 FQGNSA. The specimen was peripheral blood. The chain employs TRBV7-2 and TRBJ2-7; TRBD1 matches at 10 bases. This receptor was identified in a woman aged 18-29 years with acute or convalescent COVID-19. In DNA, the CDR3 is TGTGCCAGCAGCTTCCGCCCGGGACAGGGGCTTTCCTACGAGCAGTACTTC. This encodes CASSFRPGQGLSYEQYF.